This T cell receptor beta chain comes out of a study of siplizumab effects on memory and regulatory T cells. Details on this clone: Its antigen is not known. Other DNA sequences in this sample translate to the same CDR3.

The germline V gene has CDR1 MNHEY and CDR2 SVGAGI. The CDR3 has 15 residues. V lost 0 bases and J 7 bases, leaving 12 bases between the germline ends. The repertoire was sequenced with immunoSEQ multiplex PCR; TCRdb's copy has only in-frame clones and lacks some. The sample contains tens of thousands of clones, about 87% of which appear only once. Study-wide results and limits: Suppressive function of proliferating Tregs from siplizumab cultures was not confirmed. Reactions containing siplizumab showed mappable alloreactive CD4+ clones averaging approximately 74% Treg-derived, versus 26.9% in controls. Significant reduction of alloreactive sequences traceable to unstimulated CD4+ memory cells was observed with siplizumab.

The sample comprised Tregs sorted from blood. The genes are TRBV6-5 and TRBJ2-2; possible D gene TRBD1, 6 bases. This receptor was obtained from a human donor in good health. The CDR3 DNA reads as TGTGCCAGCAGTTACTCGGCAGGGGCGAGCGGGGAGCTGTTTTTT. This sequence encodes CASSYSAGASGELFF.